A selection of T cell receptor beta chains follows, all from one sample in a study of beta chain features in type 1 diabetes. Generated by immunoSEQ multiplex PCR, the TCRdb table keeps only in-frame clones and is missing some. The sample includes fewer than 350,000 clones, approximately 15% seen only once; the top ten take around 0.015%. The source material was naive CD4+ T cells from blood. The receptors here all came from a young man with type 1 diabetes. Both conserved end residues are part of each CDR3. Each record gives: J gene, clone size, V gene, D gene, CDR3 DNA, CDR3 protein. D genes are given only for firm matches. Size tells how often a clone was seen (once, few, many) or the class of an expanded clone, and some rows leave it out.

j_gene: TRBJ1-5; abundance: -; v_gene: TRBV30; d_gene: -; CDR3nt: TGTGCCTGGAGTGTGGGGGGACAGCCCCAGCATTTT; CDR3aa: CAWSVGGQPQHF
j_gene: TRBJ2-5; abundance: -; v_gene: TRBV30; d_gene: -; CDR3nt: TGTGCCTGGAGAAAGACAGTGGGCGGAAAAGAGACCCAGTACTTC; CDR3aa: CAWRKTVGGKETQYF
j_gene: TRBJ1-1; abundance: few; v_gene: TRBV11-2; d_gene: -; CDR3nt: TGTGCCAGCAGCTTAGTTAGGGGTGACACTGAAGCTTTCTTT; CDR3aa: CASSLVRGDTEAFF
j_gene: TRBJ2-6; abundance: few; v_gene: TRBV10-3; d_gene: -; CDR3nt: TGTGCCATCAGTGAGTCGCTCCAGGGAAATGTGGCTGGGGCCAACGTCCTGACTTTC; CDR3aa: CAISESLQGNVAGANVLTF
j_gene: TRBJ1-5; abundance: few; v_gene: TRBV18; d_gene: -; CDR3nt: TGTGCCAGCTCACCGAACCAGGGCAATCAGCCCCAGCATTTT; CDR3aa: CASSPNQGNQPQHF
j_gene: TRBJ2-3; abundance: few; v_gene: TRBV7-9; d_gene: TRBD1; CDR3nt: TGTGCCAGCAGCTCCGGGACAGGAAGGAGAGATACGCAGTATTTT; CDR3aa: CASSSGTGRRDTQYF
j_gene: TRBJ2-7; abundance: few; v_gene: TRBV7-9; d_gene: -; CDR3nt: TGTGCCAGCAGCTTACAGGGATACGAGCAGTACTTC; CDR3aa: CASSLQGYEQYF
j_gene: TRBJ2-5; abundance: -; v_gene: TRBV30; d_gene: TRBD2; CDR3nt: TGTGCCTGGAGCGCGGGGGTTGGGACCCAGTACTTC; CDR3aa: CAWSAGVGTQYF
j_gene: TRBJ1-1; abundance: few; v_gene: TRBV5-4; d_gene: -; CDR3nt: TGTGCCAGCAGCTTGAGGACTGTTGTTGAAGCTTTCTTT; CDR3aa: CASSLRTVVEAFF
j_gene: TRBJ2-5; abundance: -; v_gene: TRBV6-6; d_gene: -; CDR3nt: TGTGCCAGCAGTTTACGGCAGGCCCAAGAGACCCAGTACTTC; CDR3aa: CASSLRQAQETQYF
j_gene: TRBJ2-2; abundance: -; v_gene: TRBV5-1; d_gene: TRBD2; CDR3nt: TGCGCCAGCAGCCATACCGGGACTAGCGGGGGTACCGGGGAGCTGTTTTTT; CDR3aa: CASSHTGTSGGTGELFF
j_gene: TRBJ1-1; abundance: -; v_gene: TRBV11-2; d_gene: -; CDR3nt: TGTGCCAGCAGCTTAGTCGGGGTGACTGAAGCTTTCTTT; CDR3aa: CASSLVGVTEAFF
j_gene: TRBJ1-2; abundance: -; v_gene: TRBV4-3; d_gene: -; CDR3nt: TGCGCCAGCAGCCAAGATAACCGGGACATTCTTGGCTACACCTTC; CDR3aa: CASSQDNRDILGYTF
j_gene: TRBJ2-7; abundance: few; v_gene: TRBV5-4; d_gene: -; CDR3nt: TGTGCCAGCAGCTCCTCCACATCCTACGAGCAGTACTTC; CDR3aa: CASSSSTSYEQYF
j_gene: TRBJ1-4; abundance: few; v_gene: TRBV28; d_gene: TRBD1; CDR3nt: TGTGCCAGCGAAACCGGGACAGGACGTGAAAAACTGTTTTTT; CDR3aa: CASETGTGREKLFF
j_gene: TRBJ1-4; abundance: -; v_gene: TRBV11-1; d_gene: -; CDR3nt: TGTGCCAGCAGCCGGACAGCAAACCATGAAAAACTGTTTTTT; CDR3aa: CASSRTANHEKLFF
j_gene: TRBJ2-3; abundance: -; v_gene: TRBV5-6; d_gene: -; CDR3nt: TGTGCCAGCAGCTTGTGGTCCCAGGATACGCAGTATTTT; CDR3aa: CASSLWSQDTQYF
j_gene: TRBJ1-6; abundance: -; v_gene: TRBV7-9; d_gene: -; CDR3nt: TGTGCCAGCAGCTTCCGGGAGAGGACATCGAGTTCACCCCTCCACTTT; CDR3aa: CASSFRERTSSSPLHF
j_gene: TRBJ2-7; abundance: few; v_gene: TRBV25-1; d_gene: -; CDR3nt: TGTGCCAGCAGTGGGCCTGTGGAGCAGTACTTC; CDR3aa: CASSGPVEQYF
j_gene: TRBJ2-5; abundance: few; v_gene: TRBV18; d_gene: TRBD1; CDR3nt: TGTGCCAGCTCAACTGGGACAGCGACAAAAGAGACCCAGTACTTC; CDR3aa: CASSTGTATKETQYF
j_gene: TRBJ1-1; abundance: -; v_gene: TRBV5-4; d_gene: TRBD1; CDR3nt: TGTGCCAGCAGCCCCGGGACAGCAACTGAAGCTTTCTTT; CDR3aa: CASSPGTATEAFF
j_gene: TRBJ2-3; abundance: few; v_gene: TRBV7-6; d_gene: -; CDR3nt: TGTGCCAGCAGCTTAATAGCAGATACGCAGTATTTT; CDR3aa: CASSLIADTQYF
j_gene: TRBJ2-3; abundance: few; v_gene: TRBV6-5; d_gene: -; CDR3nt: TGTGCCAGCAGTTACTCGACTCGGACAGTCACAGATACGCAGTATTTT; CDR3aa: CASSYSTRTVTDTQYF
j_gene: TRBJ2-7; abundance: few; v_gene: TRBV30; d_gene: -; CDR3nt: TGTGCCTGGAGCGTAGGGGGGGTTTTAATCTACGAGCAGTACTTC; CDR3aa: CAWSVGGVLIYEQYF
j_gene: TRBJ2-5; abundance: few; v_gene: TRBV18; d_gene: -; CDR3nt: TGTGCCAGCTCACCACGGGTCGGTGGGCGCGACGGTGGCGACCAGTACTTC; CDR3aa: CASSPRVGGRDGGDQYF
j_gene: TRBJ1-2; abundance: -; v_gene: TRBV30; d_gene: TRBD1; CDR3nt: TGTGCCTGGAGTCGACAGGGGGTCTATGGCTACACCTTC; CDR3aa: CAWSRQGVYGYTF
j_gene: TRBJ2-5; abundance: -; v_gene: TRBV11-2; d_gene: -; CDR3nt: TGTGCCAGCTGCTTCGGGGATAGGGAGACCCAGTACTTC; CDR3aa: CASCFGDRETQYF
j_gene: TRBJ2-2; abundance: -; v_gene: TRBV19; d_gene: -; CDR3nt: TGTGCCAGTAGTATTTCTCCCTCGGGCACCGGGGAGCTGTTTTTT; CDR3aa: CASSISPSGTGELFF
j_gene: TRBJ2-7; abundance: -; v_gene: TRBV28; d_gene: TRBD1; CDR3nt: TGTGCCAGCACCCCCGTGAGGACAGGGTTCTACGAGCAGTACTTC; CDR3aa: CASTPVRTGFYEQYF
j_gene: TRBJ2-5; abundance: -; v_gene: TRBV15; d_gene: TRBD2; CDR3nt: TGTGCCACCAGGGCGGGAGGTTTTGAGACCCAGTACTTC; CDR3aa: CATRAGGFETQYF
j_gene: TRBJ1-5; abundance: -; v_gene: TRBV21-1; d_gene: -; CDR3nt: TGTGCCAGCAGCAAAGTCGACAGGGTGGCTTTTCAGCCCCAGCATTTT; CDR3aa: CASSKVDRVAFQPQHF
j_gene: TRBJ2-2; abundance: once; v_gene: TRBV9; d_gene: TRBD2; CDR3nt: TGTGCCAGCAGCTCCGGGAGGGGCGGGGAGCTGTTTTTT; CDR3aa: CASSSGRGGELFF
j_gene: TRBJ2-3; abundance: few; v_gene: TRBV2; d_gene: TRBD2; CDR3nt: TGTGCCAGCAGATTCGGGGGAGGGCCGACAGATACGCAGTATTTT; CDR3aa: CASRFGGGPTDTQYF
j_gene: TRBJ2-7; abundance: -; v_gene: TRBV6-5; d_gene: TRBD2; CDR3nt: TGTGCCAGCAGGGGTGGGACTAGCGGTCAGTACTTC; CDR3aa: CASRGGTSGQYF
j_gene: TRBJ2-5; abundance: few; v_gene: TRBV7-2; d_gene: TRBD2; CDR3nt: TGTGCCAGCAGTCTAAAGTGGGGCGGGGGGGCCCAAGAGACCCAGTACTTC; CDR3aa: CASSLKWGGGAQETQYF
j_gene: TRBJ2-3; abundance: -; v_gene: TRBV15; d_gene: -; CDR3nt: TGTGCCACCAGCAGAAGACAGTTCCCTAGCACAGATACGCAGTATTTT; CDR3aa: CATSRRQFPSTDTQYF